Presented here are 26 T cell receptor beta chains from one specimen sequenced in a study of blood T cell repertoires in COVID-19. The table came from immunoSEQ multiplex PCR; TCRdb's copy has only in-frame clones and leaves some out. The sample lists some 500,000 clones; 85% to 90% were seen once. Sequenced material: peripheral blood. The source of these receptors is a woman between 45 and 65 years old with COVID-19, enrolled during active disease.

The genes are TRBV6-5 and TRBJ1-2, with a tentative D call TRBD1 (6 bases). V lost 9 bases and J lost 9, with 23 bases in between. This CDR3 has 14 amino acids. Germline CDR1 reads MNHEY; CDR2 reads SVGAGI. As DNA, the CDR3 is TGTGCCAGTTCCCCCCATGGGCAGGGGTATCGCTACACCTTC. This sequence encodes CASSPHGQGYRYTF.

The DNA of the CDR3 is TGCGCCAGCAGCTTGGGGCCCCAGTACGAGCAGTACTTC. It yields the protein CASSLGPQYEQYF. J is TRBJ2-7 and V is TRBV5-1; no clear D gene. This CDR3 has 13 amino acids. V was cut by 0 bases and J by 4 bases, with 8 bases left in between. The germline V gene encodes CDR1 SGHRS and CDR2 YFSETQ. The whole variable domain, remainder taken from reference TRBV5-1 and TRBJ2-7, is KAGVTQTPRYLIKTRGQQVTLSCSPISGHRSVSWYQQTPGQGLQFLFEYFSETQRNKGNFPGRFSGRQFSNSRSEMNVSTLELGDSALYLCASSLGPQYEQYFGPGTRLTVT.

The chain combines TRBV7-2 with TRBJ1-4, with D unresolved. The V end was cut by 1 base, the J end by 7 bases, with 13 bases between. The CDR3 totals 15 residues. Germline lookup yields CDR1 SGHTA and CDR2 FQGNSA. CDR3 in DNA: TGTGCCAGCAGCTTAGAAGCGGGGAAGATTGAAAAACTGTTTTTT. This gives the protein CASSLEAGKIEKLFF.

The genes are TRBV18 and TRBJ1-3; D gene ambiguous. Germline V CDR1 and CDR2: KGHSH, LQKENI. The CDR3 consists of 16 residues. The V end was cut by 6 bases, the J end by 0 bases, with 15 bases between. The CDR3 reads CASSPSGESSGNTIYF. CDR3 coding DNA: TGTGCCAGCTCCCCCAGCGGGGAGAGCTCTGGAAACACCATATATTTT.

CDR3 residues: CASSDRRGQPQHF. The DNA of the CDR3 is TGTGCCAGTTCCGACAGGAGAGGACAGCCCCAGCATTTT. This chain uses TRBV19 with TRBJ1-5, with TRBD1 as a possible D gene (6 bases). CDR1 and CDR2 from the germline V gene are LNHDA and SQIVND (reference sequence). V lost 8 bases and J lost 7, with 15 bases in between. CDR3 length: 13 residues.

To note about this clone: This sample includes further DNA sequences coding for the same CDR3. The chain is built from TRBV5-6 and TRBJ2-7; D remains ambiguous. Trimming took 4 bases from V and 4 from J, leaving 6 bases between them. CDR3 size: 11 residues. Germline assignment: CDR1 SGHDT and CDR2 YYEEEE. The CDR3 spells CASSLEYEQYF. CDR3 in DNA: TGTGCCAGCAGCCTAGAGTACGAGCAGTACTTC.

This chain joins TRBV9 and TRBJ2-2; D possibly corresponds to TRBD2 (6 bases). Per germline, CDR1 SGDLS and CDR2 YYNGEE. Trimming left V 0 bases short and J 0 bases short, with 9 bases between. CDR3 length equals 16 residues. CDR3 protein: CASSVAGRSNTGELFF. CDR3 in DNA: TGTGCCAGCAGCGTAGCCGGGAGATCGAACACCGGGGAGCTGTTTTTT.

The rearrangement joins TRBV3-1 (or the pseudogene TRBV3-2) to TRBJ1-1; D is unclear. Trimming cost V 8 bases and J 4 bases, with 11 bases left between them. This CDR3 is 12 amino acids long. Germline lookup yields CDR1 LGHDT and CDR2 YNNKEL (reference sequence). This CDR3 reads CASYAGGTEAFF. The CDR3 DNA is TGTGCCAGCTACGCGGGCGGCACTGAAGCTTTCTTT.

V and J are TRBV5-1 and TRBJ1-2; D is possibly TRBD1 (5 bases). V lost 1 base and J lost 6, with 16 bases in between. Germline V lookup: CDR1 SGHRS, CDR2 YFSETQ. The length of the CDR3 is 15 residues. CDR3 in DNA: TGCGCCAGCAGCTTGTTGCGGGGGGGTTCGGATGGCTACACCTTC. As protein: CASSLLRGGSDGYTF.

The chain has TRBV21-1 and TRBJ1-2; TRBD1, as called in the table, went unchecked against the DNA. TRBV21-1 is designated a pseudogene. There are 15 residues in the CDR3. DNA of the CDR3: TGTGCCAGCAGCAAAGAGGGGCCCCCAGGCTATGGCTACACCTTC. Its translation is CASSKEGPPGYGYTF.

Here the CDR3 DNA reads TGTGCCAGTAGGCGACAGGGGGTGGGTACGCAGCCCCAGCATTTT. Residues: CASRRQGVGTQPQHF. The V and J genes are TRBV19 and TRBJ1-5; 9 nucleotides agree with TRBD1. Losses at the gene ends were 6 bases for V and 7 bases for J; bases not matched to a gene: 10. The CDR3 consists of 15 residues. The germline gives CDR1 LNHDA, CDR2 SQIVND (reference sequence).

For the CDR3, the DNA is TGTGCCAGCACCCAGGGACTAGCACAAGAGACCCAGTACTTC. Translation: CASTQGLAQETQYF. The J gene is TRBJ2-5, the V gene TRBV9; 9 bases map to TRBD2. V dropped 6 bases and J dropped 2; count of bases not matched to a gene: 5. Germline CDR1 SGDLS, CDR2 YYNGEE. The CDR3 is made up of 14 amino acids.

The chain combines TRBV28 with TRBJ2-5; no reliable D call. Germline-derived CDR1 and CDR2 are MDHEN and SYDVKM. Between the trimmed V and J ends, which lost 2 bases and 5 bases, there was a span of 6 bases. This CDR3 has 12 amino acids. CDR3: CASSLVSETQYF. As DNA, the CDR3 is TGTGCCAGCAGTTTAGTATCGGAGACCCAGTACTTC.

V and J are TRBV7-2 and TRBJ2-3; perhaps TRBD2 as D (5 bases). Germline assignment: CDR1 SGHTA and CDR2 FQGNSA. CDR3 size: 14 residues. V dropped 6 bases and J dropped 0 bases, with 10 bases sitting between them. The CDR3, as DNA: TGTGCCAGCAGAGGGAGCTTCAGCACAGATACGCAGTATTTT. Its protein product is CASRGSFSTDTQYF.

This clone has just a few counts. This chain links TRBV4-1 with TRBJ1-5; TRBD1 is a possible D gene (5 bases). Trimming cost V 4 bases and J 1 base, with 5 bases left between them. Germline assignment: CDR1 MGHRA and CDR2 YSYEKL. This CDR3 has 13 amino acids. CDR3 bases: TGCGCCAGCAGCCGACAGAGCAATCAGCCCCAGCATTTT. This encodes CASSRQSNQPQHF.

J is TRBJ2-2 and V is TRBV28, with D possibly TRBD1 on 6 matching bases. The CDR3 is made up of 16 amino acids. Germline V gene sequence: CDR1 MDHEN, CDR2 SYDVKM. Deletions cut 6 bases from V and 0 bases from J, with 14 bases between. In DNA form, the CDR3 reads TGTGCCAGCAGCCCTGGGGGCTCCGCGAACACCGGGGAGCTGTTTTTT. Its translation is CASSPGGSANTGELFF.

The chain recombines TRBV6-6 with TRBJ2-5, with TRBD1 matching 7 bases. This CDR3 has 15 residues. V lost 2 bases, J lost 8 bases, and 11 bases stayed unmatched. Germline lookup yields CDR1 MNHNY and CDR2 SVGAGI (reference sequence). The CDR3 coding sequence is TGTGCCAGCAGTTACATAGTAGGGGACAGCGTTACCCAGTACTTC. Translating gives CASSYIVGDSVTQYF.

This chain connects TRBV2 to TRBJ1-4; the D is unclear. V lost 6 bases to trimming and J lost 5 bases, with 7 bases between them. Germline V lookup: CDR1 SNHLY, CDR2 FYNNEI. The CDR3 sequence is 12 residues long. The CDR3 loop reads CASRARNEKLFF. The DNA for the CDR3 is TGTGCCAGCAGGGCCCGCAATGAAAAACTGTTTTTT.

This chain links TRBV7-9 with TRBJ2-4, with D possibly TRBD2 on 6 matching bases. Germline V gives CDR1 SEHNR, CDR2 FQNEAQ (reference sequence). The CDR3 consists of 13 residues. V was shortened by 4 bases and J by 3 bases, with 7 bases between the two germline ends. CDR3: CASSSTSKNIQYF. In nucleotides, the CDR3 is TGTGCCAGCAGCTCGACTAGCAAAAACATTCAGTACTTC.

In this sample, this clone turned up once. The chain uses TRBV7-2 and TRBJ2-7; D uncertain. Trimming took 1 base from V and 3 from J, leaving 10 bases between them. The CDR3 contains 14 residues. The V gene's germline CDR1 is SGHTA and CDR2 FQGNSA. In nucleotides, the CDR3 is TGTGCCAGCAGCTTAGGGCTAGGCGTCTACGAGCAGTACTTC. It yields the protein CASSLGLGVYEQYF.

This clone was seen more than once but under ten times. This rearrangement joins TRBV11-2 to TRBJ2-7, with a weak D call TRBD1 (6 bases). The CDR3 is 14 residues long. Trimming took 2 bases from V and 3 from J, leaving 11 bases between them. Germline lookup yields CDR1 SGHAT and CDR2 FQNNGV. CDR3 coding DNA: TGTGCCAGCAGCTTAATGGGGGACAACTACGAGCAGTACTTC. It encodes CASSLMGDNYEQYF.

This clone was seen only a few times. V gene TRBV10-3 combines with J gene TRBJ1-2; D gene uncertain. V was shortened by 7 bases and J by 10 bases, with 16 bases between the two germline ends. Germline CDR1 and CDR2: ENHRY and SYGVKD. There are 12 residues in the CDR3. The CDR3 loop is CAITAGEGYYTF. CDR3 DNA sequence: TGTGCCATCACCGCTGGGGAGGGCTACTACACCTTC.

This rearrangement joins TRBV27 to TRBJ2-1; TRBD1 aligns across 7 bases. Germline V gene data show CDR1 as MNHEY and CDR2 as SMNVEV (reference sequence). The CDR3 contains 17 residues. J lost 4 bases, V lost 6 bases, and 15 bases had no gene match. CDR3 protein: CASRTEYRGRSYNEQFF. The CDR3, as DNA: TGTGCCAGCAGAACCGAATACAGGGGAAGGTCTTACAATGAGCAGTTCTTC.

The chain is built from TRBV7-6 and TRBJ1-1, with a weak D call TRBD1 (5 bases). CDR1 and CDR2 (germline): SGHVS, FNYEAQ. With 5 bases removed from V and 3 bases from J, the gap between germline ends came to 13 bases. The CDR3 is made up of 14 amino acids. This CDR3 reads CASSGRVRDTEAFF. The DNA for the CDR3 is TGTGCCAGCAGCGGCAGGGTAAGGGACACTGAAGCTTTCTTT. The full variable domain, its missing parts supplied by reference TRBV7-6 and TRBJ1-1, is GAGVSQSPRYKVTKRGQDVALRCDPISGHVSLYWYRQALGQGPEFLTYFNYEAQQDKSGLPNDRFSAERPEGSISTLTIQRTEQRDSAMYRCASSGRVRDTEAFFGQGTRLTVV.

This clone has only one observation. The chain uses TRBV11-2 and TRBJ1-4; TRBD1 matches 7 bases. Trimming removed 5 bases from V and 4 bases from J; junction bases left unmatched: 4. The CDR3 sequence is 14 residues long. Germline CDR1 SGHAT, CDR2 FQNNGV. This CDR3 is CASSRTGVNEKLFF. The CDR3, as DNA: TGTGCCAGCAGCCGAACAGGGGTTAATGAAAAACTGTTTTTT. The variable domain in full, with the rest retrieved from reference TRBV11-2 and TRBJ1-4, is EAGVAQSPRYKIIEKRQSVAFWCNPISGHATLYWYQQILGQGPKLLIQFQNNGVVDDSQLPKDRFSAERLKGVDSTLKIQPAKLEDSAVYLCASSRTGVNEKLFFGSGTQLSVL.

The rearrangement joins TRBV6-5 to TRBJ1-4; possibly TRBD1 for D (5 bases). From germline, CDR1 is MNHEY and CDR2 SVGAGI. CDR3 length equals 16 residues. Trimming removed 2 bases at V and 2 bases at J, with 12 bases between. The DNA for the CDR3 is TGTGCCAGCAGTTACACGCGGGGGAACACTAATGAAAAACTGTTTTTT. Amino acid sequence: CASSYTRGNTNEKLFF.